This T cell receptor (beta chain) was sequenced in a study of OX40 agonist ivuxolimab in advanced cancers. With V trimmed by 4 bases and J by 11 bases, 10 bases remained unmatched. Per the germline V gene, CDR1 is SNHLY and CDR2 is FYNNEI. The CDR3 sequence is 16 residues long. Data came from immunoSEQ multiplex PCR; TCRdb stores just in-frame clones and leaves some out. Among nearly 90,000 clones listed, 85% to 90% were seen once. The sequences come from CD4+ or CD8+ T cells sorted from blood, collected in a trial of the OX40 agonist ivuxolimab. This rearrangement joins TRBV2 to TRBJ2-1; 14 bases fit TRBD2. The sequence came from an adult with an advanced solid tumor such as melanoma, head and neck, liver or kidney cancer. This chain's CDR3 is CASSAQVGLAGAKQFF. In DNA, the CDR3 is TGTGCCAGCAGTGCCCAGGTGGGACTAGCGGGGGCCAAGCAGTTCTTC.